A selection of T cell receptor beta chains follows, all from one sample in a study of blood T cell repertoires in COVID-19. The table came from immunoSEQ multiplex PCR; TCRdb's copy has only in-frame clones and leaves some out. This table has 200,000 to 250,000 clones, about 91% appearing once. The sample consisted of peripheral blood. The receptor set was obtained from a man aged 30 to 45 with acute or convalescent COVID-19. Both conserved end residues are part of each CDR3. A D gene is named only where the DNA matches it firmly. Clone size is stated in some rows and not others, as once, few, many or a class when expanded.

J gene	D gene	clone size	V gene	CDR3 DNA	CDR3 protein
TRBJ1-6	TRBD1	-	TRBV7-9	TGTGCCAGCAGCACCCCGGGACAGATTAATTCACCCCTCCACTTT	CASSTPGQINSPLHF
TRBJ2-7	TRBD1	-	TRBV27	TGTGCCAGCAGTTCAAGGGACAGGACCCCTAGGGAGCAGTACTTC	CASSSRDRTPREQYF
TRBJ2-7	TRBD1	once	TRBV20-1	TGCAGTGCTAGTACAGGGGTAAGCGAGCAGTACTTC	CSASTGVSEQYF
TRBJ2-7	TRBD1	once	TRBV11-3	TGTGCCAGCAGCCAGGGGGAGTTATACGAGCAGTACTTC	CASSQGELYEQYF
TRBJ2-7	-	-	TRBV6-6	TGTGCCAGCAGAGGGGGACCCTACTACGAGCAGTACTTC	CASRGGPYYEQYF
TRBJ2-2	TRBD1	-	TRBV10-3	TGTGCCATCGGGGACCCGGGACAGGGAAGAACCGGGGAGCTGTTTTTT	CAIGDPGQGRTGELFF
TRBJ2-1	-	once	TRBV3-1/TRBV3-2	TGTGCCAGCAGTCGCTCCTACAATGAGCAGTTCTTC	CASSRSYNEQFF
TRBJ2-7	-	once	TRBV28	TGTGCCAGCAGTTTTCCGGAGATCTACGAGCAGTACTTC	CASSFPEIYEQYF
TRBJ2-5	TRBD2	-	TRBV18	TGTGCCAGCTCATCCGGACTAGCGGGAGGTGAAGAGACCCAGTACTTC	CASSSGLAGGEETQYF
TRBJ2-3	-	-	TRBV7-9	TGTGCCAGCAGCGCGAACTCGCGGTTTCGCACAGATACGCAGTATTTT	CASSANSRFRTDTQYF
TRBJ2-7	-	-	TRBV11-2	TGTGCCAGCAGCTTAGGAGTTTTTAGCTACGAGCAGTACTTC	CASSLGVFSYEQYF
TRBJ2-5	TRBD1	once	TRBV30	TGTGCCTGGGACGGACAGGGTGTGAAGACCCAGTACTTC	CAWDGQGVKTQYF
TRBJ2-2	TRBD1	-	TRBV4-1	TGCGCCAGCGAGAACATGAACAGGGGGGGGGAGCTGTTTTTT	CASENMNRGGELFF
TRBJ2-7	-	-	TRBV28	TGTGCCAGCAGTTCCTTACGCGGCGTCTGGCTCAAGCACTACGAGCAGTACTTC	CASSSLRGVWLKHYEQYF
TRBJ2-1	-	-	TRBV14	TGTGCCAGCAGCCAAGTATTGGGTTCCCAGGACAATGAGCAGTTCTTC	CASSQVLGSQDNEQFF
TRBJ2-1	TRBD2	-	TRBV9	TGTGCCAGCAGCCCCCCTGGGGGGCGGGAGGACTACAATGAGCAGTTCTTC	CASSPPGGREDYNEQFF
TRBJ1-4	-	-	TRBV2	TGTGCCAGCAGTGAAGGTGTCGGTTTTCCCCTGTTTGAAAAACTGTTTTTT	CASSEGVGFPLFEKLFF
TRBJ2-7	-	-	TRBV5-1	TGCGCCAGCAGCTTGGTATACAACTCCTACGAGCAGTACTTC	CASSLVYNSYEQYF
TRBJ2-7	-	-	TRBV30	TGTGCCTGGAGCTTTGGCGGTAGCTCCTACGAGCAGTACTTC	CAWSFGGSSYEQYF
TRBJ2-7	-	-	TRBV11-2	TGTGCCAGCAGCTTAATAGCGGCGATCTTCTCCTACGAGCAGTACTTC	CASSLIAAIFSYEQYF
TRBJ1-2	TRBD1	-	TRBV29-1	TGCAGCGTATCCGACAGGGGGCATGGCTACACCTTC	CSVSDRGHGYTF
TRBJ2-3	-	-	TRBV7-9	TGTGCCAGCAGTTCCACGGAGTCAGATACGCAGTATTTT	CASSSTESDTQYF